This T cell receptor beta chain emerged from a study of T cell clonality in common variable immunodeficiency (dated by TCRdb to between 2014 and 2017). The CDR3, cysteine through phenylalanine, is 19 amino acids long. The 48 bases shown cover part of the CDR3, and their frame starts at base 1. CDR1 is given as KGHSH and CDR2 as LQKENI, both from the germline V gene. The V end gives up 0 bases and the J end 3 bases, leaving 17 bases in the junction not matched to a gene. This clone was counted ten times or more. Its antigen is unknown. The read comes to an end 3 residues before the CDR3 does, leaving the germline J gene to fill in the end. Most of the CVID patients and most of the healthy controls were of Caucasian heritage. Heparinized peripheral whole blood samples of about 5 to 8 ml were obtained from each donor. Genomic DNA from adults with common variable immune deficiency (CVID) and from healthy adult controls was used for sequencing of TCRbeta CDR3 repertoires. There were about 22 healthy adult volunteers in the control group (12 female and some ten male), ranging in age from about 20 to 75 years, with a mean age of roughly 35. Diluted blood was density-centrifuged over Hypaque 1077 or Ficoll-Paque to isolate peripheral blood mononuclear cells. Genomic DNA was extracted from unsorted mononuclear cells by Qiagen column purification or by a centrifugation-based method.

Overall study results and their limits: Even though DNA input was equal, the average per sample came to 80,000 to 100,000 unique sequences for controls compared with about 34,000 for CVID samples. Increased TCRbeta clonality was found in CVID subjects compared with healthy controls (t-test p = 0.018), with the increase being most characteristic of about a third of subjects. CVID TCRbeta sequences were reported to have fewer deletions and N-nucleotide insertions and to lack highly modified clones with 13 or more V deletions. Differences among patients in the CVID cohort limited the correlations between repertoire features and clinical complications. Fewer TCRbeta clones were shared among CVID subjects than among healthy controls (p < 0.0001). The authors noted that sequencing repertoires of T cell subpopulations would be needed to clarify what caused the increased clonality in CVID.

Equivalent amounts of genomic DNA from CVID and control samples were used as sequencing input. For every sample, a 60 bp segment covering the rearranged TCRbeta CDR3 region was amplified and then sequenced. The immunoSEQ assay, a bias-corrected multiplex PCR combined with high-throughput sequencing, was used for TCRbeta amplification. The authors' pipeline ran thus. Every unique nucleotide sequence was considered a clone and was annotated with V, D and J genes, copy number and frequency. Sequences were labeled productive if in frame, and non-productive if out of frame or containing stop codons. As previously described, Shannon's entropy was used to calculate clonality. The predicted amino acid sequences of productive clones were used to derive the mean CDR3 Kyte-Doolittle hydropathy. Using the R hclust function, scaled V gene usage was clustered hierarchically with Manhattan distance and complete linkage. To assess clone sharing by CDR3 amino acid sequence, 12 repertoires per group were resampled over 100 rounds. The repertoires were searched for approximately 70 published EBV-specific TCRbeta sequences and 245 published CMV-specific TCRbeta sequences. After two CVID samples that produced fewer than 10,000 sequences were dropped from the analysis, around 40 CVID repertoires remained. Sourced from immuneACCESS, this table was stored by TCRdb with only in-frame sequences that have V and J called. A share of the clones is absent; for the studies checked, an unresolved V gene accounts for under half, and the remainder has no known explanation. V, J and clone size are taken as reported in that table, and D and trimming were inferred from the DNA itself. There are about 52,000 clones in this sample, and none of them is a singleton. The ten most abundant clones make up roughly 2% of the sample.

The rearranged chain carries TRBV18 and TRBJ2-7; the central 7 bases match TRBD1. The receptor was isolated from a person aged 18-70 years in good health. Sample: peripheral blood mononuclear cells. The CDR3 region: CASSPPLGQHPHFLYEQYF. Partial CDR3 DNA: TGTGCCAGCTCACCACCGCTGGGACAGCACCCTCACTTCCTCTACGAG.